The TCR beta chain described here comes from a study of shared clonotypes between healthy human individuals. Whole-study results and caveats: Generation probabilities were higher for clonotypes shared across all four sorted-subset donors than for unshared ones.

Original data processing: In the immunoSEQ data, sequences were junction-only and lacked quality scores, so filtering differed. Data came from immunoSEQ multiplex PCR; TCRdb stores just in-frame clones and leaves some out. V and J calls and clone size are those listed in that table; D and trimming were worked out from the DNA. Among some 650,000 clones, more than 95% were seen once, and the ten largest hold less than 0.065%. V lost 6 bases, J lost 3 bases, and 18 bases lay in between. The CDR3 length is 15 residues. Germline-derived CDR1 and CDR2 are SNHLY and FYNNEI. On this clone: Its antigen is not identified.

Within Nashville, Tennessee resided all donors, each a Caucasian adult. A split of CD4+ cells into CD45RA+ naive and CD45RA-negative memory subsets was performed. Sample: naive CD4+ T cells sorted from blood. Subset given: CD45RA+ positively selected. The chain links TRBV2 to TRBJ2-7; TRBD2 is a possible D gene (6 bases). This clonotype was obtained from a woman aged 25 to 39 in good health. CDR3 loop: CASRVSGTSNYEQYF. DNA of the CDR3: TGTGCCAGCAGGGTTTCCGGGACTTCTAACTACGAGCAGTACTTC.